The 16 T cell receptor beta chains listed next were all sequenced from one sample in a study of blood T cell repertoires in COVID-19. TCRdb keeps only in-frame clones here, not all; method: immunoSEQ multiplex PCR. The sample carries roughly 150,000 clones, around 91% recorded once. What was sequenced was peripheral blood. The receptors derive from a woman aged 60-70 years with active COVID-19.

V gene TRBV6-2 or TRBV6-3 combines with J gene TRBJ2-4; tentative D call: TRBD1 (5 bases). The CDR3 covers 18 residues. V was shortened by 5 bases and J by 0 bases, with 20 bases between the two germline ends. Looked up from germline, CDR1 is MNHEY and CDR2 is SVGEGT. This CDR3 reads CASSPSWTPSLAKNIQYF. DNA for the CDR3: TGTGCCAGCAGTCCCAGTTGGACACCCAGTCTAGCCAAAAACATTCAGTACTTC.

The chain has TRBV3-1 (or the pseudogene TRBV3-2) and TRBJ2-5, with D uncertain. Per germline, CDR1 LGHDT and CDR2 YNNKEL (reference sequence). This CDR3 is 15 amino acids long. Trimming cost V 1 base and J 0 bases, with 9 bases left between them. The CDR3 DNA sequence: TGTGCCAGCAGCCAAGGTACTTACTACCAAGAGACCCAGTACTTC. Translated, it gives CASSQGTYYQETQYF.

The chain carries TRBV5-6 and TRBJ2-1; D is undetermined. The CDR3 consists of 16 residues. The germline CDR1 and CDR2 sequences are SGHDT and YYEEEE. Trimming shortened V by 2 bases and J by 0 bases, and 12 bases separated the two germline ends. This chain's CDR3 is CASSFAGPSSYNEQFF. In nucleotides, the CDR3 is TGTGCCAGCAGCTTTGCTGGGCCCAGCTCCTACAATGAGCAGTTCTTC.

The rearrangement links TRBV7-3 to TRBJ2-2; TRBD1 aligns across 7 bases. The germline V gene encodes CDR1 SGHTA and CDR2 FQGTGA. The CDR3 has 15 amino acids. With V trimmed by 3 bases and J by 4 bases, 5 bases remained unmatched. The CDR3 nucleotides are TGTGCCAGCAGCTTGGGGGACAGCCCCACCGGGGAGCTGTTTTTT. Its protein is CASSLGDSPTGELFF.

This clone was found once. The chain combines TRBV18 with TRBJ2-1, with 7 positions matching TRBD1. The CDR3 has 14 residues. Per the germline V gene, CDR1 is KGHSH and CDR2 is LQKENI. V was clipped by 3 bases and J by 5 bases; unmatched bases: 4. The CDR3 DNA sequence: TGTGCCAGCTCACCGGGACAGTTTGACAATGAGCAGTTCTTC. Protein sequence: CASSPGQFDNEQFF.

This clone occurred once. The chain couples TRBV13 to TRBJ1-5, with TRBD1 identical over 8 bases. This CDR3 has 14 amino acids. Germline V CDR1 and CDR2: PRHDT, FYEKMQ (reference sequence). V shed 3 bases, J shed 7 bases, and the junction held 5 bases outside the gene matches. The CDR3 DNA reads TGTGCCAGCAGCTTCGGACAGGGTTACCAGCCCCAGCATTTT. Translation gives CASSFGQGYQPQHF.

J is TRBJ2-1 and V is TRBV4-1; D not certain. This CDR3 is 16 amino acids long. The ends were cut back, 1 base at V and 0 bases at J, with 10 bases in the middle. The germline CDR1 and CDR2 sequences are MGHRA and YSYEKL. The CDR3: CASSQVAVSSYNEQFF. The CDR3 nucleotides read TGCGCCAGCAGCCAAGTCGCAGTCAGCTCCTACAATGAGCAGTTCTTC.

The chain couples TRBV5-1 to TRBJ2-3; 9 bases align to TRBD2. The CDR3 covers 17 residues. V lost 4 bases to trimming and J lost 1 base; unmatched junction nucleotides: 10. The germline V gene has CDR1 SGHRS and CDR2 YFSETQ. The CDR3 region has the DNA TGCGCCAGCAGCACCGTACCTAGCGGGATCGGCACAGATACGCAGTATTTT. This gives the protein CASSTVPSGIGTDTQYF.

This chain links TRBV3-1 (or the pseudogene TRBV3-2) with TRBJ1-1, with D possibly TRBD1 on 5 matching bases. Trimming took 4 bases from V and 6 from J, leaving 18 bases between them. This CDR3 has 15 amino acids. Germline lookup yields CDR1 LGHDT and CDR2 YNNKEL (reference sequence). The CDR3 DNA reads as TGTGCCAGCAGCCCTGTGGTCAGGGTGGACGCTGAAGCTTTCTTT. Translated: CASSPVVRVDAEAFF.

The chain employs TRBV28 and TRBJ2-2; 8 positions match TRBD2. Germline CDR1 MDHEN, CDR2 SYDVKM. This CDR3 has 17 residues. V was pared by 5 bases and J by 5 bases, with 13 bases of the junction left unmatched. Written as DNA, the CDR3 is TGTGCCAGCAGTCCCGCGGCAGCGGGAGTGTTGACCGGGGAGCTGTTTTTT. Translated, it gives CASSPAAAGVLTGELFF.

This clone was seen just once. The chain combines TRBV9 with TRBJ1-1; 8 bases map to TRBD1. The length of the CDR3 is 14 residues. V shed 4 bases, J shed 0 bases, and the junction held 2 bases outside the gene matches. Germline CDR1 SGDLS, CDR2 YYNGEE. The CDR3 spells CASSPTGVNTEAFF. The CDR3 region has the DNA TGTGCCAGCAGCCCGACAGGGGTGAACACTGAAGCTTTCTTT.

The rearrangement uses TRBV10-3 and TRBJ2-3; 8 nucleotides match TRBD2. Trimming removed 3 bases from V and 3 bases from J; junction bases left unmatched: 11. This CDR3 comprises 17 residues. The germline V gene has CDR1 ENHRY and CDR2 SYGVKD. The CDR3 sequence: CAISDLSGKWGTDTQYF. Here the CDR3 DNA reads TGTGCCATCAGTGACCTTAGCGGGAAGTGGGGGACAGATACGCAGTATTTT.

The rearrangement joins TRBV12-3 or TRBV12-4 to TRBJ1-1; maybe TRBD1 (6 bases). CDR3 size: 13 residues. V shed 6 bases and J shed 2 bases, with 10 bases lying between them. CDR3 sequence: CASSGQINTEAFF. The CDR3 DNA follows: TGTGCCAGCAGCGGACAGATTAACACTGAAGCTTTCTTT.

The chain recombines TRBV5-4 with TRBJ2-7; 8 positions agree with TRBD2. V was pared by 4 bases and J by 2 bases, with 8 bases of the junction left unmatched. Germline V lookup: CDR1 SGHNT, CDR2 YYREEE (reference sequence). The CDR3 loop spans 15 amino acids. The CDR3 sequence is CASSPGGAQTYEQYF. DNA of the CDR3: TGTGCCAGCAGCCCGGGAGGGGCGCAAACCTACGAGCAGTACTTC.

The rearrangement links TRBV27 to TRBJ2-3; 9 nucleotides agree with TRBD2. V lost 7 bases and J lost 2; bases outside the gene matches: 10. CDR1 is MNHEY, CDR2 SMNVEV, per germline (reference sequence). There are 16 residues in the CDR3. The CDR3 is CASTSALAGFTDTQYF. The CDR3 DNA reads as TGTGCCAGCACATCTGCCCTAGCGGGATTCACAGATACGCAGTATTTT.

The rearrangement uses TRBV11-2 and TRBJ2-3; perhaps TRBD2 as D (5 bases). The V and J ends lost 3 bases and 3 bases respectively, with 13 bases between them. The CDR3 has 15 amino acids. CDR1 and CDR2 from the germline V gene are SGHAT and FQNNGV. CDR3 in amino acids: CASSFRGRWTDTQYF. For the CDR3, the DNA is TGTGCCAGCAGCTTTCGGGGTCGTTGGACAGATACGCAGTATTTT.